Each of the 9 T cell receptor beta chains below was sequenced from the same sample in a study of T cell responses to AZD1222 COVID-19 vaccine. Assay used: immunoSEQ multiplex PCR; TCRdb lists only in-frame clones, some missing. This table holds about 100,000 clones, about 88% found once. Here the sequenced sample was peripheral blood, taken on day 0 of AZD1222 vaccination. All receptors come from an adult in good health.

V gene TRBV6-6 combines with J gene TRBJ2-2; D perhaps matches TRBD2 (5 bases). Trimming stripped 10 bases from V and 0 bases from J, with 9 bases between. The CDR3 runs to 13 residues. The germline CDR1 and CDR2 sequences are MNHNY and SVGAGI (reference sequence). The CDR3 DNA follows: TGTGCCACCTCGGGGTCGAACACCGGGGAGCTGTTTTTT. It encodes CATSGSNTGELFF.

V is TRBV30 and J is TRBJ2-7; D is possibly TRBD1 or TRBD2 (6 bases each). CDR3 length equals 17 residues. V lost 3 bases to trimming and J lost 0 bases, with 21 bases between them. Germline loops: CDR1 GTSNPN, CDR2 SVGIG (reference sequence). The CDR3 region has the DNA TGTGCCTGGAGCCCTGGGTGGGGGCGGGATATCTCCTACGAGCAGTACTTC. Protein product: CAWSPGWGRDISYEQYF.

The CDR3 protein is CASSLAGGPREQYF. The CDR3 region has the DNA TGTGCCAGCAGCTTAGCGGGAGGGCCGAGAGAGCAGTACTTC. The rearrangement joins TRBV5-4 to TRBJ2-7; 10 nucleotides agree with TRBD2. CDR1 and CDR2 from the germline V gene are SGHNT and YYREEE (reference sequence). V trimming: 2 bases; J trimming: 7 bases; junction bases outside the gene matches: 6. The CDR3 consists of 14 residues. Full variable domain (outside the CDR3, taken from reference TRBV5-4 and TRBJ2-7): ETGVTQSPTHLIKTRGQQVTLRCSSQSGHNTVSWYQQALGQGPQFIFQYYREEENGRGNFPPRFSGLQFPNYSSELNVNALELDDSALYLCASSLAGGPREQYFGPGTRLTVT.

The chain has TRBV27 and TRBJ2-5; 7 bases align to TRBD1. Germline values: CDR1 MNHEY, CDR2 SMNVEV (reference sequence). This CDR3 has 15 amino acids. The junction had 7 bases not matched to a gene; V was cut back by 4 bases and J by 2 bases. In nucleotides, the CDR3 is TGTGCCAGCAGTTCGCCTTCGACAGGGCAAGAGACCCAGTACTTC. Amino acids: CASSSPSTGQETQYF.

This clone was found a few times. This chain connects TRBV12-3 or TRBV12-4 to TRBJ1-2; D gene ambiguous. The V gene lost 2 bases and the J gene lost 6 bases, with 4 bases spanning the gap. The CDR3 is made up of 11 amino acids. Written as DNA, the CDR3 is TGTGCCAGCAGTTTAAGGGATGGCTACACCTTC. Translating gives CASSLRDGYTF.

Here the CDR3 DNA reads TGTGCCAGCAGCCCGGGGAGGAGCTCCTACAATGAGCAGTTCTTC. Residues: CASSPGRSSYNEQFF. The chain couples TRBV7-3 to TRBJ2-1; tentative D call: TRBD2 (6 bases). Looked up from germline, CDR1 is SGHTA and CDR2 is FQGTGA. Trimming removed 5 bases from V and 0 bases from J, with 11 bases in between. The CDR3 has 15 amino acids.

This clone was seen only once. This rearrangement joins TRBV27 to TRBJ1-5; 9 bases match TRBD1. The CDR3 runs to 16 residues. J was trimmed by 7 bases and V by 1 base; bases with no gene match: 8. The V gene's germline CDR1 is MNHEY and CDR2 SMNVEV (reference sequence). CDR3 in DNA: TGTGCCAGCAGTTTATTTTTTACAGGGGGCAGACAGCCCCAGCATTTT. It codes for CASSLFFTGGRQPQHF.

This chain links TRBV12-3 or TRBV12-4 with TRBJ1-2; D gene unclear. The CDR3 runs 12 residues. Trimming left V 5 bases short and J 5 bases short, with 9 bases between. CDR3 region: CASSPRQYGYTF. The CDR3 nucleotides are TGTGCCAGCAGTCCGAGACAATATGGCTACACCTTC.

The CDR3 DNA reads TGCGCCAGCAGCTTGGATGGCGACTCCTACGAGCAGTACTTC. Its protein product is CASSLDGDSYEQYF. The V gene is TRBV5-1, the J gene TRBJ2-7, with D unclear. The V end was cut by 0 bases, the J end by 0 bases, with 7 bases between. From germline, CDR1 is SGHRS and CDR2 YFSETQ. CDR3 length: 14 residues.